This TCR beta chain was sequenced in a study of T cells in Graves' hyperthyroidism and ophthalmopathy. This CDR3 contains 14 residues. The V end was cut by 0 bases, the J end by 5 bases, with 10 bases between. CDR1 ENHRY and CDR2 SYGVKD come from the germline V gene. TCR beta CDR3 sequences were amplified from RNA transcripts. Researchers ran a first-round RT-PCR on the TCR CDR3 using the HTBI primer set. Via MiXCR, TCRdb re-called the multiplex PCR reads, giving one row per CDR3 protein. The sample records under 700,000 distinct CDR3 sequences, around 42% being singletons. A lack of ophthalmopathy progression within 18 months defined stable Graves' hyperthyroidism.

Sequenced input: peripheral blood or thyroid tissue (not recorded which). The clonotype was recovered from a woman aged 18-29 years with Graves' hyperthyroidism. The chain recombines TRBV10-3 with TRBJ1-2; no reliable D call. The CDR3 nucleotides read TGTGCCATCAGTGAGTCTAGTCAGTATTATGGCTACACCTTC. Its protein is CAISESSQYYGYTF.